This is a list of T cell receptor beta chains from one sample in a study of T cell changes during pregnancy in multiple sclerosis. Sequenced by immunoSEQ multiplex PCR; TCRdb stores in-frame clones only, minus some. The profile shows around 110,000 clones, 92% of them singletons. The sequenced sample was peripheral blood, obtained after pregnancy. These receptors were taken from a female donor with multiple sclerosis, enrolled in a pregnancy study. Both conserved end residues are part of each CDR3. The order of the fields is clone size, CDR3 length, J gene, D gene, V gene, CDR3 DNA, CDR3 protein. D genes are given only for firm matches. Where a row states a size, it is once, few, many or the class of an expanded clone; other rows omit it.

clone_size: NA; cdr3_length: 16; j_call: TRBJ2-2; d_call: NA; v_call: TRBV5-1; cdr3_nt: TGCGCCAGCAGCCCTACAGGGCCTGCGAACACCGGGGAGCTGTTTTTT; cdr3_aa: CASSPTGPANTGELFF
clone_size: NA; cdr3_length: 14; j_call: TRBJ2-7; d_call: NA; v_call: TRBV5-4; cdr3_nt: TGTGCCAGCAGCTTGGTAGGGGTTGGGCGCGAGCAGTACTTC; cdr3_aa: CASSLVGVGREQYF
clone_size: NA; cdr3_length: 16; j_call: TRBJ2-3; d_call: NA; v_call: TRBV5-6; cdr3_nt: TGTGCCAGCAGCTTGGCCGTGAGGCGCAACACAGATACGCAGTATTTT; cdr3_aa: CASSLAVRRNTDTQYF
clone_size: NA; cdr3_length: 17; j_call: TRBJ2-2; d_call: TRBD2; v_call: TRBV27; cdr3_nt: TGTGCCAGCAGTTCCGCCACTAGCGGGGGGGCTGCCGGGGAGCTGTTTTTT; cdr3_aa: CASSSATSGGAAGELFF
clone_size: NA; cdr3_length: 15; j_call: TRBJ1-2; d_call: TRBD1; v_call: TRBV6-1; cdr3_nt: TGTGCCAGCGTCCGGGACAGGGAGCTAAGCTATGGCTACACCTTC; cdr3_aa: CASVRDRELSYGYTF
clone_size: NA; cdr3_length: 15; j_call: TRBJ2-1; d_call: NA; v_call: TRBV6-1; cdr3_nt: TGTGCCAGCAGTGCAAGCGATGCCTCCTACAATGAGCAGTTCTTC; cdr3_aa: CASSASDASYNEQFF
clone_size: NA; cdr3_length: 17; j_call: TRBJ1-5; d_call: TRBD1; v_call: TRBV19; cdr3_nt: TGTGCCAGTAGTTCCAGGGGACAGGGGGCGGACAATCAGCCCCAGCATTTT; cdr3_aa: CASSSRGQGADNQPQHF
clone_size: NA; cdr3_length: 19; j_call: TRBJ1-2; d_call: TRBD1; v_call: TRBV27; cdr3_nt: TGTGCCAGCAGTTTGGGGCCTCGGACAGGGGGCCCTCCGGGGGATGGCTACACCTTC; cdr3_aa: CASSLGPRTGGPPGDGYTF
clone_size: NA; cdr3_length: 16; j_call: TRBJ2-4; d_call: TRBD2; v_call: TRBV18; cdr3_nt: TGTGCCAGCTCCCCCATCAACGGGGGGGTCCAAAACATTCAGTACTTC; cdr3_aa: CASSPINGGVQNIQYF
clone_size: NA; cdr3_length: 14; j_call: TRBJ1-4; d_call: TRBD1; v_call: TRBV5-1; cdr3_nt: TGCGCCAGCAGCAGGGGACAGGGGTCCGAAAAACTGTTTTTT; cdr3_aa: CASSRGQGSEKLFF
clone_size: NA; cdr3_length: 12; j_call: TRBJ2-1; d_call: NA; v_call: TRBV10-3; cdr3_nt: TGTGCCGCTGGCTCCCTTCTCGCTGAGCAGTTCTTC; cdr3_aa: CAAGSLLAEQFF
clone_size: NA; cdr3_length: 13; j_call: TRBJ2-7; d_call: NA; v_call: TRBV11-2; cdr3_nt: TGTGCCAGCACTAAGCCGGGGAAATACGAGCAGTACTTC; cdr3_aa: CASTKPGKYEQYF
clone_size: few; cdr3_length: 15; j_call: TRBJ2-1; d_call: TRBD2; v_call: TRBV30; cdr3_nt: TGTGCCTGGACCCGACTAGCGGTGATGGGGAATGAGCAGTTCTTC; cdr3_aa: CAWTRLAVMGNEQFF
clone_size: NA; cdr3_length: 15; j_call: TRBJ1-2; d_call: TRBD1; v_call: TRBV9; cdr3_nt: TGTGCCAGCAGCGCAGGAGGGGGCGCAGTCTATGGCTACACCTTC; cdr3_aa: CASSAGGGAVYGYTF
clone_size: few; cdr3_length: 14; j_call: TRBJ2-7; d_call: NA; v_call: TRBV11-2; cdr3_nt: TGTGCCAGCAGCCCCCAGGACAGACCCTACGAGCAGTACTTC; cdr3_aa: CASSPQDRPYEQYF
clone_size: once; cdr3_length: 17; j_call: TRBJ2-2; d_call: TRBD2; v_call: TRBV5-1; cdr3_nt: TGCGCCAGCAGCTTGGGAGCGGGGGGCCATATGACCGGGGAGCTGTTTTTT; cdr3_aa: CASSLGAGGHMTGELFF
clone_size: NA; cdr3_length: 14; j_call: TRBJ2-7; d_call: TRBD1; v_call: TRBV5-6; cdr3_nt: TGTGCCAGCAGCGCGGGACAGGGAGCCTACGAGCAGTACTTC; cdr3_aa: CASSAGQGAYEQYF
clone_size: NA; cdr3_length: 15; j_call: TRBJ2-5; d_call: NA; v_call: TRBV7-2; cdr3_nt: TGTGCCAGCAGCCAACCGCGGGTCGTGCAAGAGACCCAGTACTTC; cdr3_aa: CASSQPRVVQETQYF
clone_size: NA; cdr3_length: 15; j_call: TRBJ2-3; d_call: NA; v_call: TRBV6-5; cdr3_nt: TGTGCCAGCAGTCCCCAGCGTATTGGGAGCGATACGCAGTATTTT; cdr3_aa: CASSPQRIGSDTQYF
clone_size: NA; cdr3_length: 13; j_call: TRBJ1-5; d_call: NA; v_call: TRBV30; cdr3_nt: TGTGCCTGGAGTGTGGGCAGGAATCAGCCCCAGCATTTT; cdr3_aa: CAWSVGRNQPQHF
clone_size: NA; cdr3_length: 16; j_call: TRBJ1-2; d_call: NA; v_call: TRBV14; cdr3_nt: TGTGCCAGCAGCCAAGATAGAGGGACGGGGGACTATGGCTACACCTTC; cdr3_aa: CASSQDRGTGDYGYTF
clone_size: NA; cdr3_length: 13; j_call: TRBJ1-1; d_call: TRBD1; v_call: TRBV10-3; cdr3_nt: TGTGCCGCCAGACAGGGGGCGAACACTGAAGCTTTCTTT; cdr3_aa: CAARQGANTEAFF
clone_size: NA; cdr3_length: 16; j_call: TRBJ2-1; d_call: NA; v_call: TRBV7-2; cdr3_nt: TGTGCCAGCAGCTTAGGCGGGGTAACTAGAGGACTTGAGCAGTTCTTC; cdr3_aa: CASSLGGVTRGLEQFF
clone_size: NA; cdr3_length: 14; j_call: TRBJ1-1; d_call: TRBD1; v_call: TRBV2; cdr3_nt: TGTGCCAGCAGCCGCAGGGGGCTTGGCACTGAAGCTTTCTTT; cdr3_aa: CASSRRGLGTEAFF
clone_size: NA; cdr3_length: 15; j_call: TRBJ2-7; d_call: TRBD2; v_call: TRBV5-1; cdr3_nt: TGCGCCAGCAGCCTCCGTGGAGCGGGAGGTTACGAGCAGTACTTC; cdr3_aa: CASSLRGAGGYEQYF
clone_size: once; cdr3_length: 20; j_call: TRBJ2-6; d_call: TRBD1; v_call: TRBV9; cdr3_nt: TGTGCCAGCAGCGTAGAAGTAGGTGGCAGGGGGATCTCTGGGGCCAACGTCCTGACTTTC; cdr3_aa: CASSVEVGGRGISGANVLTF
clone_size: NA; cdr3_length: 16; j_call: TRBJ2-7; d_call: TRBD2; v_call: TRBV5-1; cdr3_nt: TGCGCCAGCAGCCCCTTAACTAGCGGGTCTACCTACGAGCAGTACTTC; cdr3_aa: CASSPLTSGSTYEQYF
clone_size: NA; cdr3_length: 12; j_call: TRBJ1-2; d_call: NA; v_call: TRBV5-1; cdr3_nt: TGCGCCAGCAGCTTGGGAGGGGGAGGCTACACCTTC; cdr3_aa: CASSLGGGGYTF
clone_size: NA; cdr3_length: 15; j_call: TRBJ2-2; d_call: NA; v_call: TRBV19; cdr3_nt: TGTGCCAGTAGAGGGGGAACAGCTAACACCGGGGAGCTGTTTTTT; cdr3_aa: CASRGGTANTGELFF
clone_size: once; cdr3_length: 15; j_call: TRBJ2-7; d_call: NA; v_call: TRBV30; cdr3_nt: TGTGCCTGGAGTGTGATGCAGGGGCCTAAGGGCGAGCAGTACTTC; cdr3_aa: CAWSVMQGPKGEQYF
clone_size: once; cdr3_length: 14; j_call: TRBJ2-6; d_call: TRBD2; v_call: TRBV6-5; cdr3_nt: TGTGCCAGCAGTTACTCGCGGGGGGGCAACGTCCTGACTTTC; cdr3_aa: CASSYSRGGNVLTF
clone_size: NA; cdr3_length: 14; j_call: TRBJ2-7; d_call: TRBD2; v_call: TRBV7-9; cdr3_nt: TGTGCCAGCACCTTCGGGGGAGGGTCCTACGAGCAGTACTTC; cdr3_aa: CASTFGGGSYEQYF
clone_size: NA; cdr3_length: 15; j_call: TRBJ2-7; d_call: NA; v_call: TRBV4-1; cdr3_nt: TGCGCCAGCAGCCAAGGTGTGGCAGCGGGCAGCGAGCAGTACTTC; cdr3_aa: CASSQGVAAGSEQYF
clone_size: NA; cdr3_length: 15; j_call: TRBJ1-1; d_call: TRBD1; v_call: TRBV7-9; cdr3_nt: TGTGCCAGCAGCTATTTACAGGGGCCGGACACTGAAGCTTTCTTT; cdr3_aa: CASSYLQGPDTEAFF
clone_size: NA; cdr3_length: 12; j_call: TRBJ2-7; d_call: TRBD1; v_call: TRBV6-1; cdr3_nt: TGTGCCAGCAGCGGACAGGCCTACGAGCAGTACTTC; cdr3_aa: CASSGQAYEQYF
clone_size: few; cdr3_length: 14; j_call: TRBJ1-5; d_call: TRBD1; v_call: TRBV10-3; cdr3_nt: TGTGCCATCAGTGAGGCAGGGGGGAATCAGCCCCAGCATTTT; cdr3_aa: CAISEAGGNQPQHF
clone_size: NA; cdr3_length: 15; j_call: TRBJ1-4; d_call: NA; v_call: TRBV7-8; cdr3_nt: TGTGCCAGCAGCTTAGCCTCCGGGCCGGGGGGAAAACTGTTTTTT; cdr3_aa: CASSLASGPGGKLFF
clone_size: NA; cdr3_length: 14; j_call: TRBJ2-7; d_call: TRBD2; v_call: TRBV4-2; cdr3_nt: TGTGCCAGCAGCCAGACGGGGGGGCGCGACGAGCAGTACTTC; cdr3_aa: CASSQTGGRDEQYF
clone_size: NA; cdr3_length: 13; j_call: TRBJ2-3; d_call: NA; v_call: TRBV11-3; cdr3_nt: TGTGCCAGCAGTTTTGGACTCACAGATACGCAGTATTTT; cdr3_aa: CASSFGLTDTQYF
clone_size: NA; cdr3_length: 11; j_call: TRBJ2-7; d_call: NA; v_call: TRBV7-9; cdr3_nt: TGTGCCAGCAGTCCAGCCTACGAGCAGTACTTC; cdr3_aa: CASSPAYEQYF
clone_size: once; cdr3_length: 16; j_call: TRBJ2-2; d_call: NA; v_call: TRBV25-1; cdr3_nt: TGTGCCAGCAGTGAAAACTCTCAGGGCTCGACCGGGGAGCTGTTTTTT; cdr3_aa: CASSENSQGSTGELFF
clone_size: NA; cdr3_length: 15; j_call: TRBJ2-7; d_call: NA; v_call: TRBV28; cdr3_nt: TGTGCCAGCAGTTCGCCCCCTCCTAGCGCCTACGAGCAGTACTTC; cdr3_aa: CASSSPPPSAYEQYF
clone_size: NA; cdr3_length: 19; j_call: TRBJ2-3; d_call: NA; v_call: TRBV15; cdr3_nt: TGTGCCACCAGCAGAACACATCCGTCTTGGACAACTAGCACAGATACGCAGTATTTT; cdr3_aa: CATSRTHPSWTTSTDTQYF
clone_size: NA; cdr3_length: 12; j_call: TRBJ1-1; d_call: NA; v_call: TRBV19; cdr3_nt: TGTGCCAGTTCGCTTCAGGGACTCGAAGCTTTCTTT; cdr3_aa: CASSLQGLEAFF
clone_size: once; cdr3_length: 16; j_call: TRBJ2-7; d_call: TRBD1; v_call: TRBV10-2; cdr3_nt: TGCGCCAGCAGTGAGTCGAGAGGACAGGGGGCTCGGGAGCAGTACTTC; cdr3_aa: CASSESRGQGAREQYF
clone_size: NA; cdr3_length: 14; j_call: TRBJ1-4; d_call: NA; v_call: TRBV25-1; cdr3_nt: TGTGCCAGCAGTGAGCAGGGGACTAATGAAAAACTGTTTTTT; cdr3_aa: CASSEQGTNEKLFF
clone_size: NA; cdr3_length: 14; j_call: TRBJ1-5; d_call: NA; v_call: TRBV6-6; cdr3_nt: TGTGCCAGCCGATTAGACAGGTTCAAGGAGCCCCAGCATTTT; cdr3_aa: CASRLDRFKEPQHF
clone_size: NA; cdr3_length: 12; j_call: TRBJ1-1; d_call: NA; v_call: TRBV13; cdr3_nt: TGTGCCAGCAGGGGTGGAGCTAATGAAGCTTTCTTT; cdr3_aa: CASRGGANEAFF
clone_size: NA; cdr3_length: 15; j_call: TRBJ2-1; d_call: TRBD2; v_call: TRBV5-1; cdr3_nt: TGCGCCAGCAGCAAACAGCGGGGACCTTACAATGAGCAGTTCTTC; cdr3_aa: CASSKQRGPYNEQFF
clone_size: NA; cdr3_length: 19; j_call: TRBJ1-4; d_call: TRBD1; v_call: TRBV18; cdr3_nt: TGTGCCAGCTCACACAGTCAGGAGACAGGGAGTGCAACTAATGAAAAACTGTTTTTT; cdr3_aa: CASSHSQETGSATNEKLFF
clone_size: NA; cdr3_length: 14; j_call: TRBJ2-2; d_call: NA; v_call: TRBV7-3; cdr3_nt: TGTGCCAGCAGCCAGGACAGAAACACCGGGGAGCTGTTTTTT; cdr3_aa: CASSQDRNTGELFF
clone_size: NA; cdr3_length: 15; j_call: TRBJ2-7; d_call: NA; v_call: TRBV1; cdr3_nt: TGCACCAGCAGCCAAGGAAGCGGGAGGGCCCACGAGCAGTACTTC; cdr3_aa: CTSSQGSGRAHEQYF